This T cell receptor (beta chain) was captured in a study of graft-versus-host responses after intestinal transplantation. This clone was counted a single time. Its target is not known. V lost 6 bases, J lost 8 bases, and 9 bases stayed unmatched. The germline gives CDR1 SNHLY, CDR2 FYNNEI. The CDR3 covers 16 residues. The table came from immunoSEQ multiplex PCR; TCRdb's copy has only in-frame clones and leaves some out. The table records around 130,000 clones, more than 80% of them present only once. This sequence was found in a human donor who received an intestinal transplant. The chain employs TRBV2 and TRBJ1-6; 11 nucleotides agree with TRBD1. The source material was unstimulated CD4+ T cells sorted from spleen or lymph node cells, sampled before intestinal transplant. The CDR3 nucleotides read TGTGCCAGCAGAAGGGACAGGGGGAATTCGGATTCACCCCTCCACTTT. Its protein product is CASRRDRGNSDSPLHF.